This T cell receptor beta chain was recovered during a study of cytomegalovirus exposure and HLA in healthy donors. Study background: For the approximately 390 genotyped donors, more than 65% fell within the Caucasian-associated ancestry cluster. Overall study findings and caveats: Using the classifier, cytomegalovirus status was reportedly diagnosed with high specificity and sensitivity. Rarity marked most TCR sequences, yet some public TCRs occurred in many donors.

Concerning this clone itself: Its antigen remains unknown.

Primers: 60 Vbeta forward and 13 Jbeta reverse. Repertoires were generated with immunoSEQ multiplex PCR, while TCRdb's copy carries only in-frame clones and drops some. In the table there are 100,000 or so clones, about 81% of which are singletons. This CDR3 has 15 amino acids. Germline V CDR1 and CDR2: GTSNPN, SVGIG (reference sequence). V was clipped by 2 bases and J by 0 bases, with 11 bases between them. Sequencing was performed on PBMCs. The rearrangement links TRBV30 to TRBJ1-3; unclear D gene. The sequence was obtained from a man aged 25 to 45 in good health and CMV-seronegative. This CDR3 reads CAWSMKRLSGNTIYF. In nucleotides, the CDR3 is TGTGCCTGGAGTATGAAGCGACTCTCTGGAAACACCATATATTTT.